The present TCR beta chain was sequenced within a study of T cell changes during pregnancy in multiple sclerosis. Method: immunoSEQ multiplex PCR; TCRdb's copy keeps in-frame clones and lacks some. The profile covers around 16,000 clones, with 65% to 90% appearing a single time and 15% to 20% taken by the ten largest. Germline lookup yields CDR1 SGHAT and CDR2 FQNNGV. V was pared by 2 bases and J by 1 base, with 9 bases between. This CDR3 region has 15 residues. This sample comprised CD8+ T cells from peripheral blood mononuclear cells, obtained after pregnancy. The rearrangement joins TRBV11-2 to TRBJ1-5; D might be TRBD1 (5 bases). This clonotype originated in a female donor in good health, enrolled as a control in a pregnancy study. CDR3 protein: CASSLRGGSNQPQHF. DNA for the CDR3: TGTGCCAGCAGCTTAAGGGGTGGGAGCAATCAGCCCCAGCATTTT.